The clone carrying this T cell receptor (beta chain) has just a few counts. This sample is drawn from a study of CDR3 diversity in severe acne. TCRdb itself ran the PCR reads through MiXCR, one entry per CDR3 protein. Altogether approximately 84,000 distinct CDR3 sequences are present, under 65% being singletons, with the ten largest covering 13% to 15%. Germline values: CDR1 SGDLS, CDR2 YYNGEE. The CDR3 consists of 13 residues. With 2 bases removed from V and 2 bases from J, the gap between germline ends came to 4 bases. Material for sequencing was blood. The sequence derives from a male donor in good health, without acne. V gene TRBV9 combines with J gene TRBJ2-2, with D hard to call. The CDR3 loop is CASSVSNTGELFF. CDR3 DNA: TGTGCCAGCAGCGTCAGTAACACCGGGGAGCTGTTTTTT.